This T cell receptor (beta chain) came from a study of read filtering for tumor transcriptome and immune sequencing. Study-level background: Among patients, under 20 were male and around 15 female, aged roughly 47 to 90 (mean about 66).

Study results and caveats: IR-seq captured clonotypes deeper and more reliably than RNA-seq.

Every patient had bone marrow sampled while the disease was active. The library was built from roughly 400 ng RNA with molecular barcoded adaptors for alpha/delta and beta/gamma chains. TCRdb re-analysed the reads in MiXCR, keeping a single row per CDR3 protein. The sample has approximately 90,000 distinct CDR3 sequences, roughly an eighth seen once. V was cut by 3 bases and J by 2 bases, with 9 bases left in between. The CDR3 runs to 14 residues. CDR1 SGHTA and CDR2 FQGTGA come from the germline V gene. This clonotype showed up just a few times. Antigen specificity is unknown. The sample comprised a population of CD138-negative cells sorted from bone marrow. V gene TRBV7-3 combines with J gene TRBJ2-3; D may be TRBD1 (5 bases). The source is a donor at least 40 years old with multiple myeloma. The CDR3 region has the DNA TGTGCCAGCAGCTTCGACAGAGTCACAGATACGCAGTATTTT. Translating it yields CASSFDRVTDTQYF.